The source of this T cell receptor (beta chain) is a study of T cells after yellow fever vaccination. From germline, CDR1 is SGHTA and CDR2 FQGNSA. The V and J ends lost 8 bases and 4 bases, in that order; junction bases with no gene match: 3. This CDR3 contains 12 residues. Broader study findings: Weaker overall, the secondary response nonetheless peaked faster (day 5 versus 15).

Production of TCR cDNA was by 5'RACE template switching, which also added a universal primer site and UMIs. From the 5' RACE reads, TCRdb called clonotypes with MiXCR, one entry per CDR3 protein. This sample carries more than 450,000 distinct CDR3 sequences, around a fifth of them seen once, and the ten largest clones take about 15%. In regard to this clonotype: Its antigen remains unknown.

The sample here was PBMCs, taken roughly 20 days after the first yellow fever vaccination. The TCR sequence derives from a man between 18 and 35 years old who received the YFV17D yellow fever vaccine. The chain couples TRBV7-2 to TRBJ1-2; 8 bases are shared with TRBD1. The CDR3 region is CASGGQGYGYTF. The CDR3 region has the DNA TGTGCCAGCGGAGGACAGGGCTATGGCTACACCTTC.